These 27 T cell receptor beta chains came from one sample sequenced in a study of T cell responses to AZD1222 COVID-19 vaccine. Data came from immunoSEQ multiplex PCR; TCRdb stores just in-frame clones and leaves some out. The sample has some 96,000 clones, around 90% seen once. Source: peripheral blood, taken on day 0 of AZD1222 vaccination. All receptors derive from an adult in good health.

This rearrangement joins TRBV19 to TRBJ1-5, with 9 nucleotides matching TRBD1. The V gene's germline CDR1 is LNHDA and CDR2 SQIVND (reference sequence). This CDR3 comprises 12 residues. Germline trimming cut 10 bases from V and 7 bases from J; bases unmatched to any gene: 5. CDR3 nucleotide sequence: TGTGCCACCCGGACAGGGGAACAGCCCCAGCATTTT. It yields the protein CATRTGEQPQHF.

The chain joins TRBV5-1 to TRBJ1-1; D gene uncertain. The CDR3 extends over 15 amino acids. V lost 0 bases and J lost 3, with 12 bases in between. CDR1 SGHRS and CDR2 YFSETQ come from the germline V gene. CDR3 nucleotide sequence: TGCGCCAGCAGCTTGGAAGGGCTATGGTACACTGAAGCTTTCTTT. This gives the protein CASSLEGLWYTEAFF.

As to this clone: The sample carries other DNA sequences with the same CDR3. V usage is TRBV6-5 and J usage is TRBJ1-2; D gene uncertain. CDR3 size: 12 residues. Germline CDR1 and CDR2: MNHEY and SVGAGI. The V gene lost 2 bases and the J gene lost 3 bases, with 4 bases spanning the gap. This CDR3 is CASSYGHYGYTF. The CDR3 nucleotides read TGTGCCAGCAGTTACGGACACTATGGCTACACCTTC.

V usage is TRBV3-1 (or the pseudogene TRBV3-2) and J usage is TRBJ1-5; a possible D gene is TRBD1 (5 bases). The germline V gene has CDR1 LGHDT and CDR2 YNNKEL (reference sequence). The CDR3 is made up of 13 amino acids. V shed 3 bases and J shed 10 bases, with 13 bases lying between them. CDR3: CASSHPGREPQHF. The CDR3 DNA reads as TGTGCCAGCAGCCATCCGGGGCGGGAACCCCAGCATTTT.

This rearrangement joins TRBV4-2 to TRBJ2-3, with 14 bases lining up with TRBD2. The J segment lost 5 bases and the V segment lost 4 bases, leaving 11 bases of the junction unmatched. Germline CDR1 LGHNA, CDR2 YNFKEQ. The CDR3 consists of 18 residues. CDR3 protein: CASSPGTSGSFGKDTQYF. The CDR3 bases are TGTGCCAGCAGCCCCGGGACTAGCGGGAGTTTTGGCAAAGATACGCAGTATTTT.

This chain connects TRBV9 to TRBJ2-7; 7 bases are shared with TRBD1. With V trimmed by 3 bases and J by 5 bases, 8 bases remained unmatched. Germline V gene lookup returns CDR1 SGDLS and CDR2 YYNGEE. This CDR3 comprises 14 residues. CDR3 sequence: CASSAHRDRNEQYF. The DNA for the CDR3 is TGTGCCAGCAGCGCGCACCGGGACAGAAACGAGCAGTACTTC.

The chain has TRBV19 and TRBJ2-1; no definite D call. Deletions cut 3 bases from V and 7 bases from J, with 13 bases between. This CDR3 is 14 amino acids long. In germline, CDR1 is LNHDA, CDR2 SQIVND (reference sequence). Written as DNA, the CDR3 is TGTGCCAGTAGTATTCTCCTGGGTGGGAATGAGCAGTTCTTC. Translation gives CASSILLGGNEQFF.

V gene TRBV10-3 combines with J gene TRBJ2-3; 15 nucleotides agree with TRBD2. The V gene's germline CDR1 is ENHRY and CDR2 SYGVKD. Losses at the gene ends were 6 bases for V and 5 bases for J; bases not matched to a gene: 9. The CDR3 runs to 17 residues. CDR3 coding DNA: TGTGCCATCAGCTTAGGACTAGCGGGAGGGATTGAAGATACGCAGTATTTT. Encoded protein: CAISLGLAGGIEDTQYF.

CDR3: CASSEGGDYGYTF. The CDR3 coding sequence is TGTGCCAGCAGTGAAGGCGGTGACTATGGCTACACCTTC. The chain joins TRBV2 to TRBJ1-2, with D uncertain. The germline CDR1 and CDR2 sequences are SNHLY and FYNNEI. Trimming pared 1 base from V and 3 bases from J, leaving 6 bases between. This CDR3 contains 13 residues.

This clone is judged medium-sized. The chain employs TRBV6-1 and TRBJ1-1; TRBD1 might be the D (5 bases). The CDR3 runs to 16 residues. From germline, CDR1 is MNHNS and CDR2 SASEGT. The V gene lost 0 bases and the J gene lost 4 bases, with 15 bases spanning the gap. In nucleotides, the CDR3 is TGTGCCAGCAGTGAAGCGGAAGGGGTATCGGGCACTGAAGCTTTCTTT. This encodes CASSEAEGVSGTEAFF.

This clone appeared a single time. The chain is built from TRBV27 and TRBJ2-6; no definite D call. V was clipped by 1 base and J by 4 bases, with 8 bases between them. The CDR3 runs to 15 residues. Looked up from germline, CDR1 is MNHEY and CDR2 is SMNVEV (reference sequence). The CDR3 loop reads CASSLFGSGANVLTF. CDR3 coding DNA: TGTGCCAGCAGTTTATTCGGGTCAGGGGCCAACGTCCTGACTTTC.

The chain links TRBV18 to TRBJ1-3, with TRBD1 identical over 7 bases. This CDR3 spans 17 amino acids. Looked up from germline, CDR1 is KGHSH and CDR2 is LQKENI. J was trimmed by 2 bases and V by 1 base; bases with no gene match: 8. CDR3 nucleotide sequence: TGTGCCAGCTCACCACAACTGGGACAGATCACTGGAAACACCATATATTTT. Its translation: CASSPQLGQITGNTIYF.

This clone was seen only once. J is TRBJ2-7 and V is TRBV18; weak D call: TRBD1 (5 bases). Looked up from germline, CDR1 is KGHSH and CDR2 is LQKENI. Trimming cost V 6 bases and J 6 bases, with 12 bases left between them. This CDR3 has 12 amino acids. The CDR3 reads CASSLRQGEQYF. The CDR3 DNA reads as TGTGCCAGCTCCCTGAGGCAGGGCGAGCAGTACTTC.

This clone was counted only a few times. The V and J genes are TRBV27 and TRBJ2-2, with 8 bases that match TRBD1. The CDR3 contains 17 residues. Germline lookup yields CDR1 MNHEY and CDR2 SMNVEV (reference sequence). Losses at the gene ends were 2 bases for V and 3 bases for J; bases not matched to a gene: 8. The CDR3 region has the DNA TGTGCCAGCAGTTTAAGTAACAGGGGGATTTACACCGGGGAGCTGTTTTTT. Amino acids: CASSLSNRGIYTGELFF.

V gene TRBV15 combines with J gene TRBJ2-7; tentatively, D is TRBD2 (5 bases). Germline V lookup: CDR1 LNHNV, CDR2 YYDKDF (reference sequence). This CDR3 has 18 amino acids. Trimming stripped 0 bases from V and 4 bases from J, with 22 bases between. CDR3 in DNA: TGTGCCACCAGCAGAGATCGGGTGGGGATCGGAGGTGGGTACGAGCAGTACTTC. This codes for CATSRDRVGIGGGYEQYF.

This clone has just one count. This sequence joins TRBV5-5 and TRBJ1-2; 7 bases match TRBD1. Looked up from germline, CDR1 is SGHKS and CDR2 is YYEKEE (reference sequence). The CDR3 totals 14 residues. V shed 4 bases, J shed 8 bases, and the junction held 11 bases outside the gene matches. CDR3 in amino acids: CASSGLQGIEGYTF. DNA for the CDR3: TGTGCCAGCAGCGGATTACAGGGGATTGAGGGCTACACCTTC. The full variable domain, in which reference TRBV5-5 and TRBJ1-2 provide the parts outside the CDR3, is DAGVTQSPTHLIKTRGQQVTLRCSPISGHKSVSWYQQVLGQGPQFIFQYYEKEERGRGNFPDRFSARQFPNYSSELNVNALLLGDSALYLCASSGLQGIEGYTFGSGTRLTVV.

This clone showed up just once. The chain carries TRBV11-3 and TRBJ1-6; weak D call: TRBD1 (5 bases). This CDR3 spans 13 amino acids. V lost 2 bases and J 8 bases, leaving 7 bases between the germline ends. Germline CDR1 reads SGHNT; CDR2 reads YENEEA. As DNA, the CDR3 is TGTGCCAGCAGCTTAACGGGGGATTCACCCCTCCACTTT. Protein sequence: CASSLTGDSPLHF.

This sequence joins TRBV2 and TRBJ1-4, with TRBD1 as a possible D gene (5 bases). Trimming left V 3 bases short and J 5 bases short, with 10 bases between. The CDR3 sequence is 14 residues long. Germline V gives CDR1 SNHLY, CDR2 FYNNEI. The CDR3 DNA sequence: TGTGCCAGCAGTGACGGCAGGGCAAATGAAAAACTGTTTTTT. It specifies CASSDGRANEKLFF.

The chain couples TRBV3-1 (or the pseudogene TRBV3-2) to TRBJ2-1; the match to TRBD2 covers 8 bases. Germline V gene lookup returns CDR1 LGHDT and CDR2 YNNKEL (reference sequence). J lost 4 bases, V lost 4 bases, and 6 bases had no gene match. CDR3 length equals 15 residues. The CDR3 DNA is TGTGCCAGCAGCCTAGCGGGATTCCCTTACAATGAGCAGTTCTTC. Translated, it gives CASSLAGFPYNEQFF.

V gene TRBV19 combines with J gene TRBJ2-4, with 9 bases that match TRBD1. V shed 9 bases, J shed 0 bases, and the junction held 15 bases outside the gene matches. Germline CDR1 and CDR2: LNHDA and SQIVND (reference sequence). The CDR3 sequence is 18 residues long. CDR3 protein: CARDPQGTGRIAKNIQYF. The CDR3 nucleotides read TGTGCCAGAGATCCCCAGGGGACAGGGAGGATAGCCAAAAACATTCAGTACTTC.

CDR3 sequence (DNA): TGTGCCAGCAGCCCTTTTAGCGGGAGGGCCAAAAACATTCAGTACTTC. Protein product: CASSPFSGRAKNIQYF. This chain connects TRBV5-8 to TRBJ2-4; 10 positions match TRBD2. With V trimmed by 4 bases and J by 1 base, 5 bases remained unmatched. This CDR3 contains 16 residues. The germline V gene encodes CDR1 SGHTS and CDR2 YDEGEE.

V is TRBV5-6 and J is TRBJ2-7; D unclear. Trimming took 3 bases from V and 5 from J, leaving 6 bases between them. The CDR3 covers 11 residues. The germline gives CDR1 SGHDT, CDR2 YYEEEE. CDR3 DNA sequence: TGTGCCAGCAGCTACCAGAACGAGCAGTACTTC. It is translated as CASSYQNEQYF.

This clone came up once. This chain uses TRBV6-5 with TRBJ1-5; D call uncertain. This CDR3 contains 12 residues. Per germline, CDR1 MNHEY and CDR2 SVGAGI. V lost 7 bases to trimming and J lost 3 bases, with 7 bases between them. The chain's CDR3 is CASNSHNQPQHF. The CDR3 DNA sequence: TGTGCCAGCAACAGCCACAATCAGCCCCAGCATTTT.

CDR3 sequence reads: CATSGIGTDTQYF. CDR3 coding DNA: TGTGCCACTTCAGGAATAGGCACAGATACGCAGTATTTT. The J gene is TRBJ2-3, the V gene TRBV24-1; D gene uncertain. Germline lookup yields CDR1 KGHDR and CDR2 SFDVKD. The V end was cut by 10 bases, the J end by 1 base, with 11 bases between. CDR3 length equals 13 residues.

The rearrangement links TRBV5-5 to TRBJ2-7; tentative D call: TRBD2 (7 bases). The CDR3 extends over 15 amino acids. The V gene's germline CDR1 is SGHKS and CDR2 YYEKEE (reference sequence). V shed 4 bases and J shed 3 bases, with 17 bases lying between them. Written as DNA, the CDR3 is TGTGCCAGCAGCGCCGGGGGGCAGTCAAACTACGAGCAGTACTTC. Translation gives CASSAGGQSNYEQYF. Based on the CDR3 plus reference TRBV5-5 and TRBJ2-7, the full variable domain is DAGVTQSPTHLIKTRGQQVTLRCSPISGHKSVSWYQQVLGQGPQFIFQYYEKEERGRGNFPDRFSARQFPNYSSELNVNALLLGDSALYLCASSAGGQSNYEQYFGPGTRLTVT.

The CDR3 bases are TGTGCCAGCAGTCGTACGGCTAGCAATCAGCCCCAGCATTTT. Translated: CASSRTASNQPQHF. The chain couples TRBV27 to TRBJ1-5; D call uncertain. Trimming pared 5 bases from V and 0 bases from J, leaving 8 bases between. CDR3 length: 14 amino acids. CDR1 and CDR2 (germline): MNHEY, SMNVEV (reference sequence).

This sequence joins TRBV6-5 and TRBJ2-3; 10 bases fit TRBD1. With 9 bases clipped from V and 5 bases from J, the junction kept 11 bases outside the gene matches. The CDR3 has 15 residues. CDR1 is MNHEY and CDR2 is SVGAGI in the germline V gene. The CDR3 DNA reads TGTGCCAGTAATACCGGGACAGGGGCTGTAGATACGCAGTATTTT. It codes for CASNTGTGAVDTQYF.